The T cell receptor (beta chain) described here comes from a study of blood T cell repertoires in COVID-19. Overall study: Some COVID-19 samples were acute and others convalescent; all came from the United States, Italy and Spain. Nucleic acid was either cDNA or gDNA, and it came from T cells, B-cell-depleted T cells, or PBMCs.

As originally analysed: Amplification of reference gene primers was used by the study to estimate nucleated cell counts. The assay was immunoSEQ multiplex PCR, and TCRdb's table has in-frame clones only and misses some. D and trimming come from the DNA, and the V and J calls and clone size come from that table. The table shows around 250,000 clones, with about 89% occurring only once. In terms of age and location, participants ranged from roughly 18 to 100 years and lived in under 30 US areas. The CDR3 spans 16 residues. Looked up from germline, CDR1 is MNHEY and CDR2 is SVGAGI. V dropped 0 bases and J dropped 7; count of bases not matched to a gene: 7.

This chain uses TRBV6-5 with TRBJ2-3, with TRBD2 matching 10 bases. The sequence was collected from a human donor in a cohort exposed to, infected with or recovered from COVID-19 (not recorded which). The donor label of this sample is uncertain. Sample: PBMCs or T cells enriched from blood (not recorded which). CDR3 residues: CASSYSFTSGENTQYF. The CDR3 coding sequence is TGTGCCAGCAGTTACTCGTTCACTAGCGGGGAGAATACGCAGTATTTT.